This T cell receptor (beta chain) was documented in a study of regulatory T cells in long-lasting Graves disease. This clonotype was seen at least ten times. Its cognate antigen is unknown. CDR1 is ENHRY and CDR2 is SYGVKD in the germline V gene. This CDR3 comprises 17 residues. The V end lost 10 bases, the J end lost 1 base, and 23 bases lay between the germline ends. Time point described: newly diagnosed GD, antithyroid drugs for less than 3 months. The TCR library was prepared using RNA isolated from PBMCs. Study conclusions and caveats: Persistent disease favored TRBV28, TRBJ1-2 and TRBJ2-5.

CDR3-region Arm-PCR and iRepertoire HTBI primers produced the TCR beta libraries. TCRdb recomputed calls from the multiplex PCR reads with MiXCR, one row per CDR3 protein. The sample carries 500,000 to 700,000 distinct CDR3 sequences, 15% to 20% recorded once. A further study also used this sample, focusing on T cells in Graves' hyperthyroidism and ophthalmopathy. This second study says: Model predictions of ophthalmopathy came a median approximately 6.5 months before onset.

The origin of this receptor is a woman in her 30s with Graves disease. Sample: peripheral blood mononuclear cells (PBMCs), taken at new diagnosis, from a patient treated with antithyroid drugs. The chain recombines TRBV10-3 with TRBJ1-5; TRBD1 is a possible D gene (5 bases). The CDR3 reads CARWGSVELGSNQPQHF. DNA of the CDR3: TGTGCCAGATGGGGGTCCGTAGAGCTTGGGAGCAATCAGCCCCAGCATTTT.